This record covers a single T cell receptor beta chain. Its antigen is currently not known. No quality values exist for individual bases; no much larger clone is one base distant. All donors were healthy Caucasians. These data come from a study of identical twins (dated by TCRdb to about 2016). The study in broad terms: The study deep-sequenced TCR alpha and beta repertoires from monozygotic twins, unrelated adults of various ages and cord blood to test whether fetal clonotypes persist. Replicate twin experiments were performed at different times using different library preparation protocols to rule out contamination.

CDR1 LGHDT and CDR2 YNNKEL are derived from the germline V gene (reference sequence). V drops 4 bases and J drops 9 bases, leaving 13 bases in between. There are 13 amino acids in the CDR3, from cysteine to phenylalanine inclusive. Of the read, only the CDR3 DNA is kept; its 39 bases are in frame from base 1. The protocol used for the library was 5' RACE. TCRdb names Illumina HiSeq 2000 as the instrument used. Template switching added a universal primer binding site, and the final cDNA carried a unique molecular identifier that allowed TCR cDNA molecules to be counted accurately. Specific primers in the conserved constant-segment region were used to synthesize first-strand cDNA for the TCR alpha and beta chains. To control for contamination, each cDNA library was double barcoded with a SMART-Mk sample barcode plus Illumina barcodes. TruSeq adapter sequences and Illumina sample barcodes were added in two successive PCR steps. The TCR alpha and beta cDNA libraries were sequenced on the Illumina HiSeq platform using custom primers. The paper's processing steps were these. MiGEC processed the raw reads to extract unique molecular identifiers, while MiXCR was used to determine the CDR3 positions. Recombination models were inferred per individual with the repgenHMM and IGoR tools using an EM algorithm. Shared clonotype analysis was performed with the tcR package in R, normalizing sharing by the product of cloneset sizes. To study raw recombination free of thymic and clonal selection effects, out-of-frame nonproductive sequences were analyzed. TCRdb redid the processing of the public reads, applying fastp at Q25 and MiXCR, and retained in-frame beta chains. Rows are unified per CDR3 protein, each entry keeping the most common DNA and genes. The V and J calls were determined by TCRdb, not by the authors. The sample contains roughly 1.6 million distinct CDR3 sequences, around 29% of them found a single time. The ten largest clones take up around 0.25% of the sample.

The paper's findings and limits, for the study overall: Abundant cord blood beta clonotypes had fewer insertions, young adult naive repertoires showed a similar but weaker trend, and memory repertoires showed no such trend. Recombination models systematically underestimated out-of-frame TCR alpha sharing in monozygotic twins but agreed with sharing between unrelated individuals. The excess sharing between twins in beta out-of-frame sequences was weaker because fewer shared sequences reduced the signal-to-noise ratio. Zero-insertion analyses could be partly confounded by invariant T cells such as MAIT and iNKT, although diverse VJ usage argued against such confounding for most clonotypes. Compared with coincidental sharing between unrelated individuals, out-of-frame TCR alpha sequences shared between twins had an excess of sequences with low generation probability. Conclusions relied on cross-sectional statistical analysis, since the same donors could not be followed over many years.

The V and J genes are TRBV3-1 and TRBJ2-1, with the D gene too uncertain to name. This receptor was obtained from a newborn girl in good health. The sequencing input was cord blood. The DNA reads as follows: TGTGCCAGCAGCCCACCTTCGCATCGTGAGCAGTTCTTC. It translates to CASSPPSHREQFF.